This TCR beta chain was found in a study of metastatic and nonmetastatic thyroid tumors. Overall study: The comparison covered peripheral blood and tumor or nodule tissue in malignant and benign thyroid patients.

General observations from the study: Within blood and tumor, benign nodules reportedly had significantly lower TCR beta diversity than malignant thyroid tumors did.

Original handling: For papillary thyroid cancer, a distant-metastasis classifier was constructed from CDR3 differences observed across clinicopathological groups. TCRdb called clones again from the PCR reads with MiXCR. The authors' filters were not applied to this entry. Of about 33,000 clones listed, over 15% are singletons. There were no patients who had received any treatment before thyroid surgery. CDR3 size: 17 residues. CDR1 is MNHNS, CDR2 SASEGT, per germline. This clone came up a few times. The antigen is unknown. A read error may account for a junction end that differs from germline. This CDR3 is also generated by other DNA sequences in the sample.

This receptor was taken from a female donor with papillary thyroid cancer or a benign thyroid nodule (not recorded which). Some clones in this sample may be carry-over from other donors' samples. This chain connects TRBV6-1 to TRBJ2-3, with 12 nucleotides matching TRBD2. Specimen: blood. This chain's CDR3 is CASSERTSGARTDTQYF. The CDR3 region has the DNA TGTGCCAGTAGTGAAAGGACTAGCGGGGCTCGCACAGATACGCAGTATTTT.